Below, 8 T cell receptor beta chains from the same sample are listed, as sequenced in a study of CD8 T cells in ankylosing spondylitis (dated by TCRdb to the late 2010s). Libraries were built with 5' RACE. Sequencing instrument: Illumina HiSeq 2500. Starting from the raw public reads, TCRdb applied fastp trimming at Q25, assembled clones with MiXCR and retained in-frame beta chains. Rows with a matching CDR3 protein are joined into one entry that keeps the most common DNA and genes. This sample is represented by about 170,000 distinct CDR3 sequences; 15% to 20% of them were singletons. The ten largest clones represent approximately 7.8% of the sample. The sequenced sample was blood, either unsorted or a sorted T cell fraction (not recorded which). The receptors shown here come from a male donor with ankylosing spondylitis or in good health (not recorded which).

This clonotype was counted many times. The chain links TRBV20-1 to TRBJ2-7; D perhaps matches TRBD2 (6 bases). The CDR3 is 14 residues long. The V end was cut by 6 bases, the J end by 3 bases, with 18 bases between. The germline V gene has CDR1 DFQATT and CDR2 SNEGSKA (reference sequence). Written as DNA, the CDR3 is TGCAGTGCATTCTCTAGCGCGTTGGACTACGAGCAGTACTTC. Residues: CSAFSSALDYEQYF.

The sample holds many counts of this clonotype. J is TRBJ1-6 and V is TRBV2, with no clear D. The CDR3 runs 16 residues. Per the germline V gene, CDR1 is SNHLY and CDR2 is FYNNEI. V was shortened by 2 bases and J by 10 bases, with 18 bases between the two germline ends. The CDR3 sequence is CASSETTLPERSPLHF. The CDR3 DNA is TGTGCCAGCAGTGAAACTACTCTCCCCGAGCGGTCACCCCTCCACTTT.

The rearrangement uses TRBV28 and TRBJ2-2; 11 nucleotides agree with TRBD1. The CDR3 consists of 16 residues. The junction had 6 bases not matched to a gene; V was cut back by 5 bases and J by 4 bases. Germline V CDR1 and CDR2: MDHEN, SYDVKM. The CDR3 DNA reads TGTGCCAGCAGTCGACGGACAGGGGGCGGCACCGGGGAGCTGTTTTTT. Its translation: CASSRRTGGGTGELFF.

Ten or more counts support this clonotype. The chain combines TRBV5-1 with TRBJ1-4; D gene uncertain. Germline V lookup: CDR1 SGHRS, CDR2 YFSETQ. This CDR3 spans 15 amino acids. V lost 6 bases, J lost 3 bases, and 15 bases lay in between. CDR3 in DNA: TGCGCCAGCAAGCGGGGTGACGGTGCTAATGAAAAACTGTTTTTT. Amino acids: CASKRGDGANEKLFF.

This clonotype was counted at least ten times. This chain uses TRBV5-1 with TRBJ2-1, with D perhaps being TRBD1 or TRBD2 (6 bases each). The V gene's germline CDR1 is SGHRS and CDR2 YFSETQ. The germline V and J ends were trimmed by 7 bases and 10 bases, with 9 bases remaining between them. The CDR3 spans 10 residues. CDR3 amino acids: CASGGTEQFF. The CDR3 region has the DNA TGCGCCAGCGGAGGGACAGAGCAGTTCTTC.

As to this clonotype: This may stem from a read error, because a much larger clone lies one nucleotide away. The chain uses TRBV2 and TRBJ2-7, with TRBD2 matching 10 bases. The CDR3 sequence is 13 residues long. Unmatched junction bases numbered 2, after V lost 4 bases and J lost 5 bases. CDR1 SNHLY and CDR2 FYNNEI come from the germline V gene. In DNA form, the CDR3 reads TGTGCCAGCAGTGCTAGCGGGAGCGACGAGCAGTACTTC. Encoded protein: CASSASGSDEQYF.

This clonotype was detected ten times or more. This chain links TRBV20-1 with TRBJ2-3, with 10 bases matching TRBD2. CDR1 is DFQATT, CDR2 SNEGSKA, per germline (reference sequence). The trim removed 2 bases at V and 4 bases at J, leaving 0 bases unmatched. This CDR3 comprises 13 residues. The CDR3 bases are TGCAGTGCTAGACTAGCGGGAGCAGATACGCAGTATTTT. Encoded protein: CSARLAGADTQYF.

The chain employs TRBV11-2 and TRBJ2-3, with D perhaps TRBD1 (6 bases). The V end lost 1 base, the J end lost 2 bases, and 10 bases lay between the germline ends. The CDR3 runs to 15 residues. Germline CDR1 reads SGHAT; CDR2 reads FQNNGV. DNA for the CDR3: TGTGCCAGCAGCTTAGGGGACACCTACACAGATACGCAGTATTTT. This sequence encodes CASSLGDTYTDTQYF.